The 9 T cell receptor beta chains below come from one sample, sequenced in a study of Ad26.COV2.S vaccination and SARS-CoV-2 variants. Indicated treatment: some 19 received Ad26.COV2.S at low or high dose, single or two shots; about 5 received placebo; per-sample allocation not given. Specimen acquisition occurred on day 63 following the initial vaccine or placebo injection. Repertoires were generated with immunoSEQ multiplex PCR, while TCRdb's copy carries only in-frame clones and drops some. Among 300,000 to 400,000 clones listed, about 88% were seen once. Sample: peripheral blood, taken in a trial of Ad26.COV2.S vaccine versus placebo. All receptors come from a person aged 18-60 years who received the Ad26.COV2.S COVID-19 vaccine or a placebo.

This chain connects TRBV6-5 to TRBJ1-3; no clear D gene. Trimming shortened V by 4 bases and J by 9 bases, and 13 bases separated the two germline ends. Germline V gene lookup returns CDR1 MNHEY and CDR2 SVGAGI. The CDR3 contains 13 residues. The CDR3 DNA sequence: TGTGCCAGCAGTTCCCTTGGTCGGAGCACCATATATTTT. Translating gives CASSSLGRSTIYF.

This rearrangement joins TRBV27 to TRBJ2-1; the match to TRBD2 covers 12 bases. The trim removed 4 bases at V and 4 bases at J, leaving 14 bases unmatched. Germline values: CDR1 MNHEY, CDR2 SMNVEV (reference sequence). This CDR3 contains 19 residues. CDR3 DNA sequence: TGTGCCAGCAGTTCCCAACTAGCGGGGGGCCACCTGGGGTACAATGAGCAGTTCTTC. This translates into CASSSQLAGGHLGYNEQFF.

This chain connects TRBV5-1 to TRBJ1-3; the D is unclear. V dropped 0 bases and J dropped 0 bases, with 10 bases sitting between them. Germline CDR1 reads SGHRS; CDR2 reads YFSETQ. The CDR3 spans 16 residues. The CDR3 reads CASSLGEAYSGNTIYF. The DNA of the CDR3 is TGCGCCAGCAGCTTGGGGGAGGCCTACTCTGGAAACACCATATATTTT.

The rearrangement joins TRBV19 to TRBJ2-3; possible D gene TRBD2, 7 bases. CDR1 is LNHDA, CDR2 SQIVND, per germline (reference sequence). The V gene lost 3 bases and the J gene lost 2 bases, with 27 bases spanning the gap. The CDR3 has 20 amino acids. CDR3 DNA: TGTGCCAGTAGTATTAGAAACGGGGGGCGTCTAGGGGCTTACACAGATACGCAGTATTTT. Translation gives CASSIRNGGRLGAYTDTQYF.

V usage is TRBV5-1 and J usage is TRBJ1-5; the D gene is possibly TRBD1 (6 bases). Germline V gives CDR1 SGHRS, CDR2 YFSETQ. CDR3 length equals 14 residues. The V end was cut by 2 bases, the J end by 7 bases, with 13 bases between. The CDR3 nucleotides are TGCGCCAGCAGCTTCTCGTCAGGGGACCAGCCCCAGCATTTT. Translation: CASSFSSGDQPQHF. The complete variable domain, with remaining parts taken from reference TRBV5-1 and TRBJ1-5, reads KAGVTQTPRYLIKTRGQQVTLSCSPISGHRSVSWYQQTPGQGLQFLFEYFSETQRNKGNFPGRFSGRQFSNSRSEMNVSTLELGDSALYLCASSFSSGDQPQHFGDGTRLSIL.

The CDR3 bases are TGTGCCAGCAGTTCCGGGACTAGCGAGTACGAGCAGTACTTC. It yields the protein CASSSGTSEYEQYF. The chain is built from TRBV27 and TRBJ2-7; 10 bases map to TRBD2. The length of the CDR3 is 14 residues. V lost 4 bases and J lost 4; bases outside the gene matches: 4. The germline V gene encodes CDR1 MNHEY and CDR2 SMNVEV (reference sequence).

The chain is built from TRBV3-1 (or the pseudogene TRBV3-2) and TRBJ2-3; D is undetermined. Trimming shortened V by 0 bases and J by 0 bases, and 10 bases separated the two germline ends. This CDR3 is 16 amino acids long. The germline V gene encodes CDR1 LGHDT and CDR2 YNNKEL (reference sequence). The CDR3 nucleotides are TGTGCCAGCAGCCAAGACTACTCTCTTAGCACAGATACGCAGTATTTT. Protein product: CASSQDYSLSTDTQYF.

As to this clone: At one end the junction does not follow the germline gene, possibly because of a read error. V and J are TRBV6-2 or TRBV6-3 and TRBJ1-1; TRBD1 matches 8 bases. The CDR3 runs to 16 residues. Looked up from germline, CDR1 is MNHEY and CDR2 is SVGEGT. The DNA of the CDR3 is TGTGCCAGCAGCTACTTTATTGGACAGGGAAACACTGAAGCTTTCTTT. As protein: CASSYFIGQGNTEAFF.

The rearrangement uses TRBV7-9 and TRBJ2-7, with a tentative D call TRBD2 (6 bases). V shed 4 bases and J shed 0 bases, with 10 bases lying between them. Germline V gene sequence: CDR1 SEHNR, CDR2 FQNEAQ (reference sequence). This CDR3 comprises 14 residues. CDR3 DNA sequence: TGTGCCAGCAGCTACCGGGAGAGCTCCTACGAGCAGTACTTC. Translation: CASSYRESSYEQYF.